These 8 T cell receptor beta chains came from one sample sequenced in a study of blood T cell repertoires in COVID-19. TCRdb keeps only in-frame clones here, not all; method: immunoSEQ multiplex PCR. The data contain 250,000 to 350,000 clones, 80% to 90% of them singletons. What was sequenced was PBMCs or T cells enriched from blood (not recorded which). Every receptor here comes from a woman in her twenties or thirties who had recovered from COVID-19.

The chain links TRBV21-1 to TRBJ2-5; TRBD2, the table's D call, lacks a check against the DNA. TRBV21-1 is reported as a pseudogene. This CDR3 comprises 14 residues. CDR3 residues: CASSRSGKAETQYF. The CDR3, as DNA: TGTGCCAGCAGCCGTAGCGGGAAGGCAGAGACCCAGTACTTC.

The rearrangement joins TRBV6-1 to TRBJ1-5, with unresolved D. V was trimmed by 2 bases and J by 1 base, leaving 6 bases between them. CDR3 length: 14 amino acids. CDR1 and CDR2 (germline): MNHNS, SASEGT. The CDR3 sequence is CASSENWSNQPQHF. In DNA form, the CDR3 reads TGTGCCAGCAGTGAAAACTGGAGCAATCAGCCCCAGCATTTT.

The chain recombines TRBV3-1 (or the pseudogene TRBV3-2) with TRBJ2-7, with a possible D match to TRBD2 (6 bases). Germline V CDR1 and CDR2: LGHDT, YNNKEL (reference sequence). This CDR3 has 11 amino acids. The V end lost 1 base, the J end lost 10 bases, and 8 bases lay between the germline ends. CDR3 loop: CASSQGRGQYF. The CDR3 DNA follows: TGTGCCAGCAGCCAAGGGCGGGGACAGTACTTC.

V and J are TRBV5-1 and TRBJ2-5, with a weak D call TRBD2 (6 bases). Between the trimmed V and J ends, which lost 2 bases and 1 base, there was a span of 9 bases. The CDR3 contains 14 residues. Per germline, CDR1 SGHRS and CDR2 YFSETQ. CDR3 sequence reads: CASSFSSAQETQYF. CDR3 in DNA: TGCGCCAGCAGCTTCTCTAGCGCCCAAGAGACCCAGTACTTC.

The V gene is TRBV7-9, the J gene TRBJ2-7, with a weak D call TRBD2 (5 bases). Germline assignment: CDR1 SEHNR and CDR2 FQNEAQ (reference sequence). CDR3 length: 13 amino acids. Trimming took off 2 bases at V and 6 bases at J, with 11 bases between the two ends. CDR3 DNA sequence: TGTGCCAGCAGCTTAAAGGTGGGGAGCGAGCAGTACTTC. Protein sequence: CASSLKVGSEQYF. The entire variable domain, with the rest obtained from reference TRBV7-9 and TRBJ2-7, is as follows: DTGVSQNPRHKITKRGQNVTFRCDPISEHNRLYWYRQTLGQGPEFLTYFQNEAQLEKSRLLSDRFSAERPKGSFSTLEIQRTEQGDSAMYLCASSLKVGSEQYFGPGTRLTVT.

The rearrangement links TRBV6-5 to TRBJ1-2; 7 positions match TRBD1. This CDR3 region has 15 residues. Germline CDR1 reads MNHEY; CDR2 reads SVGAGI. J gave up 3 bases and V 6 bases, and 10 bases lay outside the gene matches. CDR3 residues: CASSDPSGTDYGYTF. The CDR3 region has the DNA TGTGCCAGCAGCGATCCATCCGGGACAGACTATGGCTACACCTTC.

This clone was seen more than once but under ten times. This rearrangement joins TRBV30 to TRBJ1-1; a weak D match, TRBD1 (6 bases). The CDR3 totals 15 residues. The V and J ends lost 1 base and 1 base respectively, with 13 bases between them. The germline V gene encodes CDR1 GTSNPN and CDR2 SVGIG (reference sequence). The CDR3: CAWSEQQGTNTEAFF. In DNA form, the CDR3 reads TGTGCCTGGAGTGAACAACAGGGAACGAACACTGAAGCTTTCTTT.

The rearrangement uses TRBV6-4 and TRBJ2-2, with a tentative D call TRBD2 (6 bases). Germline values: CDR1 MRHNA, CDR2 SNTAGT. This CDR3 region has 13 residues. V was shortened by 8 bases and J by 3 bases, with 10 bases between the two germline ends. The CDR3 loop is CASRLVDTGELFF. DNA for the CDR3: TGTGCCAGCCGACTAGTCGACACCGGGGAGCTGTTTTTT.